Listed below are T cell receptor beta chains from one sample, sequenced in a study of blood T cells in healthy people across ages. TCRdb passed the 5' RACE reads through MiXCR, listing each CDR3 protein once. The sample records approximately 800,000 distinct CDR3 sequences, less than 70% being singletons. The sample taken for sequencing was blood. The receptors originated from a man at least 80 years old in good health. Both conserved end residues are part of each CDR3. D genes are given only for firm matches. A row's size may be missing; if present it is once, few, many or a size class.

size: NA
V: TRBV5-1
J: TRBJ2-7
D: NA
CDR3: CASSLDWDSTYEQYF

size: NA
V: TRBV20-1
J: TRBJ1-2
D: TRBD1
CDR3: CSATDRGHFNYGYTF

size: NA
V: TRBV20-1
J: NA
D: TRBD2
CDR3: CSAERGTYETQYF

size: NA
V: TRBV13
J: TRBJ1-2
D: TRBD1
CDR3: CASSVRDRESIYGYTF

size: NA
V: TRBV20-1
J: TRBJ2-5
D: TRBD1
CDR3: CSASTGGTSETQYF

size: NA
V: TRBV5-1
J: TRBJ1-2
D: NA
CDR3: CASSLEAAAYGYTF

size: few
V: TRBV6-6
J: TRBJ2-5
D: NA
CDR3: CASQGPGSATQYF

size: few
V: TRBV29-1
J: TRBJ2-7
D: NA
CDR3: CSVRIPGRNYEQYF

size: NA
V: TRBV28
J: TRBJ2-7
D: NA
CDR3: CASSGLGQRYEQYF

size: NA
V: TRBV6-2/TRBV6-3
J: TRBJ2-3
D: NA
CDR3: CASGGGADTQYF

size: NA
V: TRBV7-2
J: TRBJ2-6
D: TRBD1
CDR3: CASSSDVRDRGLSGANVLTF

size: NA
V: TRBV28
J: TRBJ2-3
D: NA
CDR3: CASSLPGQHTDTQYF

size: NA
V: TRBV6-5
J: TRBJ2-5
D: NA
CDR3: CASSYAASGETQYF

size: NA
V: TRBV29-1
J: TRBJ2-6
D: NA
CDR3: CSVDARGANVLTF

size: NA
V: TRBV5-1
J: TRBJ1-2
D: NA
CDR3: CASSPGAGRNYGYTF

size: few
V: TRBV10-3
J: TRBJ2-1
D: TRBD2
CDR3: CAISGGRGQFF

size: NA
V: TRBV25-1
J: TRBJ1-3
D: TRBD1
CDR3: CASGTGFGNTIYF

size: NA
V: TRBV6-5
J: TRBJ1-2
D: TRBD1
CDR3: CASSYDGQAYGYTF

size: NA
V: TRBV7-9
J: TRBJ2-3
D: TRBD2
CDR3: CASSSGGQGTDTQYF

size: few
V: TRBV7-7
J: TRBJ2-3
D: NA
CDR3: CASSLGLSGTDTQYF

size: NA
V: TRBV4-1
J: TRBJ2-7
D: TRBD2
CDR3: CASSHGGLAAHEQYF

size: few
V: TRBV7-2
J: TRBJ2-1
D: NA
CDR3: CASSLSPRNDEQFF